This entry lists 25 T cell receptor beta chains sequenced from one sample in a study of molecular identifiers for immune sequencing clone quantification. MiXCR, applied by TCRdb to the PCR reads, yields one record per CDR3 protein. The data show around 320,000 distinct CDR3 sequences, roughly 23% seen once. The source material was naive CD8+ T cells from blood, with Jurkat cell RNA spiked in. Subset here: FACS-sorted CD8+CD4-CCR7+CD45RA+ naive T cells. These receptors all stem from a human donor in good health. Some libraries in this study had Jurkat cell RNA spiked in.

This chain joins TRBV4-3 and TRBJ1-3; D uncertain. CDR1 is LGHNA, CDR2 YSLEER, per germline. V shed 5 bases and J shed 0 bases, with 14 bases lying between them. The CDR3 is 16 residues long. The CDR3 coding sequence is TGCGCCAGCAGCTCCACTTACAGTATCTCTGGAAACACCATATATTTT. As protein: CASSSTYSISGNTIYF.

There are many counts of this clonotype. The chain combines TRBV2 with TRBJ2-7; D perhaps matches TRBD1 (7 bases). The V end was cut by 6 bases, the J end by 2 bases, with 23 bases between. Germline CDR1 SNHLY, CDR2 FYNNEI. This CDR3 region has 17 residues. CDR3 amino acids: CASREIAGQNNAYEQYF. The CDR3 DNA reads TGTGCCAGCAGGGAGATTGCGGGACAGAACAACGCCTACGAGCAGTACTTC.

This clonotype has only a few counts. The rearrangement uses TRBV27 and TRBJ2-3; D ambiguous. The J call is doubtful: the DNA matches TRBJ1-5 better. The CDR3 is made up of 16 amino acids. Germline V CDR1 and CDR2: MNHEY, SMNVEV (reference sequence). DNA for the CDR3: TGTGCCAGCAGTTTCCTAGCGGATCTTAGCACAGATACGCAGCATTTT. Its translation: CASSFLADLSTDTQHF.

V usage is TRBV29-1 and J usage is TRBJ2-1, with D perhaps given as TRBD1 or TRBD2 (5 bases each). With 3 bases removed from V and 7 bases from J, the gap between germline ends came to 16 bases. From germline, CDR1 is SQVTM and CDR2 ANQGSEA. The CDR3 runs to 14 residues. The DNA for the CDR3 is TGCAGCGTTGAGTCCGGGACCCGCAAGAATGAGCAGTTCTTC. It is translated as CSVESGTRKNEQFF.

This clonotype showed up many times. The chain recombines TRBV29-1 with TRBJ1-4; the D is unclear. With 5 bases removed from V and 8 bases from J, the gap between germline ends came to 12 bases. Per germline, CDR1 SQVTM and CDR2 ANQGSEA. This CDR3 is 12 amino acids long. The CDR3 nucleotides read TGCAGCGTTCGAACTCCCGGAGAAAAACTGTTTTTT. This codes for CSVRTPGEKLFF. Complete variable domain (other parts from reference TRBV29-1 and TRBJ1-4): SAVISQKPSRDICQRGTSLTIQCQVDSQVTMMFWYRQQPGQSLTLIATANQGSEATYESGFVIDKFPISRPNLTFSTLTVSNMSPEDSSIYLCSVRTPGEKLFFGSGTQLSVL.

This clonotype was picked up one time. Just one base apart from a much larger clone, this may be a read error. This chain joins TRBV7-9 and TRBJ2-2, with TRBD1 identical over 7 bases. Germline values: CDR1 SEHNR, CDR2 FQNEAQ (reference sequence). The CDR3 totals 13 residues. This CDR3 is CASSWTGSGELLF. Written as DNA, the CDR3 is TGTGCCAGCAGCTGGACAGGTTCCGGGGAGCTGTTATTT.

The chain has TRBV4-3 and TRBJ2-3; 8 bases map to TRBD2. This CDR3 has 17 residues. With 1 base clipped from V and 2 bases from J, the junction kept 8 bases outside the gene matches. CDR1 and CDR2 from the germline V gene are LGHNA and YSLEER. CDR3 sequence (DNA): TGCGCCAGCAGCCAAGGGACTAGCAAATTATACACAGATACGCAGTATTTT. Its translation is CASSQGTSKLYTDTQYF.

This clonotype was seen a handful of times. The rearrangement uses TRBV21-1 and TRBJ2-2; the table gives TRBD1 as D, unverified against the DNA. TRBV21-1 is classified as a pseudogene. The CDR3 is 14 amino acids. This chain's CDR3 is CASSIQTGAGELFF. CDR3 coding DNA: TGTGCCAGCAGCATTCAGACGGGGGCCGGGGAGCTGTTTTTT.

About this clonotype: This sequence may be a read error, since a much larger clone differs from it by one base. The chain uses TRBV5-1 and TRBJ2-7; no clear D. Germline values: CDR1 SGHRS, CDR2 YFSETQ. This CDR3 is built from 14 residues. CDR3 residues: CTSSSGVVTYEQYF. The CDR3 DNA reads TGCACCAGCAGCTCTGGGGTTGTGACCTACGAGCAGTACTTC.

This clonotype appeared a few times. This sequence joins TRBV6-5 and TRBJ1-3; D is unclear. CDR1 is MNHEY and CDR2 is SVGAGI in the germline V gene. V lost 2 bases to trimming and J lost 5 bases, with 19 bases between them. CDR3 length: 17 residues. The CDR3 DNA is TGTGCCAGCAGTTACCACTCGGGCGTGTTCGGCCGAAACACCATATATTTT. Translation: CASSYHSGVFGRNTIYF.

The rearrangement joins TRBV29-1 to TRBJ2-3; 11 bases agree with TRBD2. V shed 6 bases, J shed 2 bases, and the junction held 7 bases outside the gene matches. The CDR3 contains 15 residues. Germline V CDR1 and CDR2: SQVTM, ANQGSEA. CDR3 in amino acids: CSVISGRGSTDTQYF. As DNA, the CDR3 is TGCAGCGTCATTAGCGGGAGGGGGTCCACAGATACGCAGTATTTT.

The chain uses TRBV12-3 or TRBV12-4 and TRBJ2-4, with 7 bases that match TRBD2. V lost 2 bases, J lost 4 bases, and 8 bases stayed unmatched. CDR3 length: 16 amino acids. The DNA for the CDR3 is TGTGCCAGCAGTTTACGCGGCGCGGGGGATAAAAACATTCAGTACTTC. Amino acids: CASSLRGAGDKNIQYF.

To note about this clonotype: Germline and junction disagree at one end, which may indicate a read error. CDR3 loop: CASSTNRDRGDEKLLF. The CDR3 DNA sequence: TGTGCCAGCAGCACTAACCGGGACAGGGGGGATGAAAAACTGCTTTTT. This sequence joins TRBV7-8 and TRBJ1-4; 11 nucleotides line up with TRBD1. The CDR3 sequence is 16 residues long. Germline V gene data show CDR1 as SGHVS and CDR2 as FQNEAQ.

This clonotype was seen only a few times. The chain couples TRBV27 to TRBJ1-6; D ambiguous. CDR1 is MNHEY and CDR2 is SMNVEV in the germline V gene (reference sequence). The CDR3 is 14 amino acids. V shed 4 bases and J shed 9 bases, with 13 bases lying between them. As DNA, the CDR3 is TGTGCCAGCAGTTACAGCAGAGGCAGTTCACCCCTCCACTTT. This encodes CASSYSRGSSPLHF.

As concerns this clonotype: The CDR3 ends on some other residue instead of the conserved phenylalanine or tryptophan, so this is likely a read error. The J gene is TRBJ2-3, the V gene TRBV18; D is perhaps TRBD1 or TRBD2 (5 bases each). The germline V gene encodes CDR1 KGHSH and CDR2 LQKENI. The CDR3 covers 14 residues. V lost 2 bases and J 3 bases, leaving 9 bases between the germline ends. CDR3 sequence reads: CASSPGTLTDTQYL. The CDR3 DNA is TGTGCCAGCTCACCAGGGACGCTGACAGATACGCAGTATCTT.

The count of this clonotype is one. A much larger clonotype is one base distant, so this may be a read error. The chain recombines TRBV29-1 with TRBJ2-2; possible D gene TRBD2, 5 bases. The CDR3 has 13 residues. Germline values: CDR1 SQVTM, CDR2 ANQGSEA. The CDR3 region has the DNA TGCAGCGTTGAAGAAAGGGTCACCGGGAAGCTGTTTTTT. This encodes CSVEERVTGKLFF.

This clonotype was counted at least ten times. This rearrangement joins TRBV5-1 to TRBJ2-3; 10 nucleotides agree with TRBD1. This CDR3 comprises 16 residues. Per the germline V gene, CDR1 is SGHRS and CDR2 is YFSETQ. V shed 4 bases and J 0 bases; nucleotides not matched to a gene: 5. As DNA, the CDR3 is TGCGCCAGCAGCGGGGACAGGGGCCCTAGCACAGATACGCAGTATTTT. This codes for CASSGDRGPSTDTQYF.

This clonotype was detected ten times or more. The chain joins TRBV2 to TRBJ2-7, with 8 bases identical to TRBD1. J lost 3 bases, V lost 1 base, and 5 bases had no gene match. The CDR3 covers 15 residues. Germline V gene data show CDR1 as SNHLY and CDR2 as FYNNEI. This CDR3 reads CASSEGTGLIYEQYF. CDR3 DNA: TGTGCCAGCAGTGAAGGGACAGGGTTGATCTACGAGCAGTACTTC.

The genes are TRBV10-3 and TRBJ1-3; TRBD1 is a possible D gene (6 bases). Trimming took 4 bases from V and 0 from J, leaving 10 bases between them. CDR3 length equals 15 residues. The germline gives CDR1 ENHRY, CDR2 SYGVKD. Here the CDR3 reads CAISGGQLSGNTIYF. CDR3 in DNA: TGTGCCATCAGTGGGGGGCAGCTCTCTGGAAACACCATATATTTT.

This clonotype was observed a few times. This sequence joins TRBV7-9 and TRBJ2-7; no firm D call. Germline V lookup: CDR1 SEHNR, CDR2 FQNEAQ (reference sequence). This CDR3 region has 13 residues. Trimming pared 5 bases from V and 3 bases from J, leaving 11 bases between. The chain's CDR3 is CASSGRTFYEQYF. In nucleotides, the CDR3 is TGTGCCAGCAGCGGCCGGACCTTCTACGAGCAGTACTTC.

This clonotype came up many times. The chain recombines TRBV4-3 with TRBJ2-7; TRBD1 is a possible D gene (8 bases). The CDR3 loop spans 18 amino acids. Trimming took off 0 bases at V and 3 bases at J, with 21 bases between the two ends. Germline V CDR1 and CDR2: LGHNA, YSLEER. Here the CDR3 DNA reads TGCGCCAGCAGCCAAGACTATACCCGGACAGGGAGGGTCTACGAGCAGTACTTC. Encoded protein: CASSQDYTRTGRVYEQYF.

This clonotype was seen more than once but under ten times. The rearrangement links TRBV7-6 to TRBJ2-1; TRBD2 matches 9 bases. The germline V gene has CDR1 SGHVS and CDR2 FNYEAQ. The J segment lost 4 bases and the V segment lost 1 base, leaving 8 bases of the junction unmatched. The length of the CDR3 is 17 residues. DNA for the CDR3: TGTGCCAGCAGCTTAGATATTAGCGGGGGCCGATACAATGAGCAGTTCTTC. Protein product: CASSLDISGGRYNEQFF.

About this clonotype itself: A much larger clone lies a single base off, so this may be a read error. The chain uses TRBV6-5 and TRBJ2-3; D not resolved. The CDR3 has 13 amino acids. Germline V gene lookup returns CDR1 MNHEY and CDR2 SVGAGI. CDR3 protein: CASSAISTDSQYF. CDR3 DNA sequence: TGTGCCAGCAGCGCCATTAGCACAGATTCGCAGTATTTT.

Only a few counts were recorded for this clonotype. Written as DNA, the CDR3 is TGTGCCAGCAGTTACAACCCGGGGACCTTGAACACTGAAGCTTTCTTT. It is translated as CASSYNPGTLNTEAFF. The chain links TRBV6-2 or TRBV6-3 to TRBJ1-1; D may be TRBD1 (5 bases). The CDR3 runs 16 residues. Trimming cost V 2 bases and J 0 bases, with 13 bases left between them. Germline assignment: CDR1 MNHEY and CDR2 SVGEGT.

On this clonotype itself: Sequence at one end of the junction differs from germline and may be a read error. The chain employs TRBV5-4 and TRBJ2-3, with 7 bases fitting TRBD2. Per germline, CDR1 SGHNT and CDR2 YYREEE (reference sequence). The CDR3 has 15 residues. The CDR3 is CASSLWSGETDTRYF. The CDR3 nucleotides read TGTGCCAGCAGCTTGTGGAGCGGGGAAACAGATACGCGGTATTTT.